The sample holds many counts of the clone carrying this T cell receptor beta chain. Its antigen is currently unknown. The sample is drawn from a study of CD8+CD57+ T cells in acquired aplastic anemia. Study-level points and caveats: Roughly 31 CD8+ CDR3 sequences occurred in both the patients and the controls.

Profiling that covered TCR beta VDJ and CDR3 relied on genomic DNA as its template. TCRdb processed the reads anew with MiXCR; each CDR3 protein has one entry. Altogether some 240,000 distinct CDR3 sequences are present, 30% to 40% being singletons, with the ten largest covering 1.1%. Between the trimmed V and J ends, which lost 4 bases and 2 bases, there was a span of 4 bases. Germline-derived CDR1 and CDR2 are SNHLY and FYNNEI. CDR3 length: 12 amino acids. The chain couples TRBV2 to TRBJ2-3; unclear D gene. Sequencing used sorted CD4+, CD8+, or CD8+CD57+ T cells (not recorded which) from PBMCs. The clonotype was recovered from a human donor in good health, serving as a control. The CDR3 reads CASSVATDTQYF. The CDR3 bases are TGTGCCAGCAGTGTGGCCACAGATACGCAGTATTTT.